A selection of T cell receptor beta chains follows, all from one sample in a study of blood T cell repertoires in COVID-19. Sequencing was performed with immunoSEQ multiplex PCR; in TCRdb, only in-frame clones are kept and a portion is missing. The sample carries some 140,000 clones, about 89% recorded once. The source material was peripheral blood. All receptors derive from a man aged 45-65 years with acute or convalescent COVID-19. CDR3s include the opening cysteine and the closing phenylalanine or tryptophan. The order of the fields is D gene, V gene, J gene, clone size, CDR3 DNA, CDR3 protein. A D gene is named only where the DNA matches it firmly. Size tells how often a clone was seen (once, few, many) or the class of an expanded clone, and some rows leave it out.

NA	TRBV3-1/TRBV3-2	TRBJ1-1	NA	TGTGCCAGCAGCCCACAGGGTCAGGGGTCAGCTGAAGCTTTCTTT	CASSPQGQGSAEAFF
NA	TRBV27	TRBJ2-1	NA	TGTGCCAGCAGTTTAGACGGAGGGGTCTCCTACAATGAGCAGTTCTTC	CASSLDGGVSYNEQFF
NA	TRBV12-2	TRBJ2-7	NA	NA	CASRLSLFGTGSYEQYF
NA	TRBV30	TRBJ2-7	once	TGTGCCTGGAGGGACACAGGGTTCTCCTACGAGCAGTACTTC	CAWRDTGFSYEQYF
TRBD1	TRBV6-5	TRBJ1-1	NA	TGTGCCAGCAGTTACTTCGGGACAGTGAACACTGAAGCTTTCTTT	CASSYFGTVNTEAFF
TRBD1	TRBV5-6	TRBJ1-1	NA	TGTGCCAGCAGTCGGACAGGGAACACTGAAGCTTTCTTT	CASSRTGNTEAFF
NA	TRBV18	TRBJ2-1	NA	TGTGCCAGCTCACCCCCCCACGGGAGCTCCTACAATGAGCAGTTCTTC	CASSPPHGSSYNEQFF
NA	TRBV5-6	TRBJ2-5	NA	TGTGCCAGCAGCTTGTGGTCGGGAATCCAAGAGACCCAGTACTTC	CASSLWSGIQETQYF
NA	TRBV4-3	TRBJ1-2	NA	TGCGCCAGCAGCCAAGATCGGACAGATATTCTTAACTATGGCTACACCTTC	CASSQDRTDILNYGYTF
NA	TRBV24-1	TRBJ2-3	NA	TGTGCCACCAGTGGTTTAGGATTAGGGGCAGATACGCAGTATTTT	CATSGLGLGADTQYF
NA	TRBV3-1/TRBV3-2	TRBJ2-5	NA	TGTGCCAGCCAAACTACCCAACAAGAGACCCAGTACTTC	CASQTTQQETQYF
TRBD2	TRBV6-5	TRBJ2-5	once	TGTGCCAGCAGTTACGGGGGGGAAGAGACCCAGTACTTC	CASSYGGEETQYF
NA	TRBV5-1	TRBJ2-5	NA	TGCGCCAGCATCGGACTTCCTGGGTCAGAGACCCAGTACTTC	CASIGLPGSETQYF
TRBD1	TRBV4-1	TRBJ1-4	NA	TGCGCCAGCAGCCACCGATTCGACAGGGGAGCTAATGAAAAACTGTTTTTT	CASSHRFDRGANEKLFF
NA	TRBV4-2	TRBJ2-3	NA	TGTGCCAGCAGCCAAGATCGGGAAGCGCAGTATTTT	CASSQDREAQYF
TRBD1	TRBV2	TRBJ2-3	NA	TGTGCCAGCACGAGACAGGGACGGAACACAGATACGCAGTATTTT	CASTRQGRNTDTQYF
TRBD1	TRBV5-8	TRBJ1-2	NA	TGTGCCAGCAGGGACGGACAGGGCGCTAACTATGGCTACACCTTC	CASRDGQGANYGYTF
NA	TRBV4-1	TRBJ1-1	NA	TGCGCCAGCAGCCACCCTGCGAGGAACACTGAAGCTTTCTTT	CASSHPARNTEAFF
NA	TRBV7-2	TRBJ1-2	NA	TGTGCCAGCAGCTTAATAATCCGTTCCTATGGCTACACCTTC	CASSLIIRSYGYTF
TRBD1	TRBV27	TRBJ1-5	NA	TGTGCCAGCAGTCCATTGGGACAGAATCAGCCCCAGCATTTT	CASSPLGQNQPQHF
TRBD2	TRBV5-8	TRBJ2-2	NA	TGTGCCAGCAGCTTGGACTTCCCGGGACTATCGAACACCGGGGAGCTGTTTTTT	CASSLDFPGLSNTGELFF
NA	TRBV27	TRBJ1-1	NA	TGTGCCAGCAGGGCATGGGGGCGGAGAGCTTTCTTT	CASRAWGRRAFF
NA	TRBV18	TRBJ1-1	once	TGTGCCAGCTCACCCGTAATGAACACTGAAGCTTTCTTT	CASSPVMNTEAFF
NA	TRBV5-4	TRBJ2-5	NA	TGTGCCAGCAGCTTGGGCGGGGACAGCGGAGAGACCCAGTACTTC	CASSLGGDSGETQYF
NA	TRBV19	TRBJ2-3	NA	TGTGCCAGTCTGGTAGGGGAAGATACGCAGTATTTT	CASLVGEDTQYF
TRBD2	TRBV6-2/TRBV6-3	TRBJ2-2	NA	TGTGCCAGCAGTGCCCCTAGCGGGGGGCCCACCGGGGAGCTGTTTTTT	CASSAPSGGPTGELFF
TRBD1	TRBV3-1/TRBV3-2	TRBJ1-2	NA	TGTGCCAGCAGCCTACAGGGGGGAAACTATGGCTACACCTTC	CASSLQGGNYGYTF
NA	TRBV10-3	TRBJ1-2	NA	TGTGCCATCAGTGCGAGGGGAGGGGACGGCTACACCTTC	CAISARGGDGYTF
TRBD1	TRBV11-2	TRBJ1-2	NA	TGTGCCAGCAGCTTAGCCCTGGGACAGGGGTATGGCTACACCTTC	CASSLALGQGYGYTF
TRBD1	TRBV19	TRBJ2-2	NA	TGTGCCAGTAGTCCGCGGGACAGGGGGTTCGGGGAGCTGTTTTTT	CASSPRDRGFGELFF
TRBD2	TRBV11-1	TRBJ2-3	NA	TGTGCCAGCAGCTTACAGCGGGGGGGCACAGATACGCAGTATTTT	CASSLQRGGTDTQYF
NA	TRBV24-1	TRBJ2-5	NA	TGTGCCACCAGTGTGGCAGGGGCCGGACGAGAGACCCAGTACTTC	CATSVAGAGRETQYF
TRBD1	TRBV7-9	TRBJ1-2	NA	TGTGCCAGCAGCCTGGGACAGCCCTATGGCTACACCTTC	CASSLGQPYGYTF
NA	TRBV5-6	TRBJ1-2	NA	TGTGCCAGCAGCACCCTGACAGAACCCTATGGCTACACCTTC	CASSTLTEPYGYTF
NA	TRBV6-5	TRBJ1-1	NA	TGTGCCAGCAGAATCGGGGGACTGATTCCTGAAGCTTTCTTT	CASRIGGLIPEAFF
TRBD2	TRBV30	TRBJ2-5	NA	TGTGCCTGGAGTGTACATGGACTAGCGGGTATCAAAGAGACCCAGTACTTC	CAWSVHGLAGIKETQYF
NA	TRBV19	TRBJ2-3	once	TGTGCCAGTACTATAGGTACCCGGCAGGGCACAGATACGCAGTATTTT	CASTIGTRQGTDTQYF
TRBD1	TRBV11-1	TRBJ2-7	NA	TGTGCCAGCAGCTACAGACAGGGGTCTGGCGAGCAGTACTTC	CASSYRQGSGEQYF
NA	TRBV29-1	TRBJ1-2	NA	TGCAGCGTTGATAGAAAGGACATCGGGAACTATGGCTACACCTTC	CSVDRKDIGNYGYTF
NA	TRBV19	TRBJ2-1	NA	TGTGCCAGTAGTATAGAACCTCTGGCAGCAGGAGGGAACAATGAGCAGTTCTTC	CASSIEPLAAGGNNEQFF
TRBD2	TRBV6-5	TRBJ2-1	NA	TGTGCCAGCAGACCAGCGGGAGTGCAAGAGCAGTTCTTC	CASRPAGVQEQFF
NA	TRBV25-1	TRBJ2-7	NA	TGTGCCAGCAGTGGCAGGGGCCCCGAGCAGTACTTC	CASSGRGPEQYF
NA	TRBV4-2	TRBJ1-3	NA	TGTGCCAGCAGCCCCCAAACCACAGGGACCGGAAACACCATATATTTT	CASSPQTTGTGNTIYF
TRBD1	TRBV6-5	TRBJ1-1	NA	TGTGCCAGCACCGGACAGGCCCACACTGAAGCTTTCTTT	CASTGQAHTEAFF
TRBD2	TRBV7-2	TRBJ2-5	NA	TGTGCCAGCAGCTTAGCGCAGGCTAGCGGGAGTGCAAAGACCCAGTACTTC	CASSLAQASGSAKTQYF
NA	TRBV29-1	TRBJ2-2	NA	TGCAGCGTTCAGAACACCGGGGAGCTGTTTTTT	CSVQNTGELFF
NA	TRBV10-3	TRBJ2-3	NA	TGTGCCATCAGGTCAGACCCCGACACACAGGATACGCAGTATTTT	CAIRSDPDTQDTQYF
NA	TRBV4-2	TRBJ1-1	once	TGTGCCAGCAGCCAAGATCCGCAGGGCAACACTGAAGCTTTCTTT	CASSQDPQGNTEAFF
NA	TRBV2	TRBJ1-1	NA	TGTGCCAGCATTCGGAACACTGAAGCTTTCTTT	CASIRNTEAFF
NA	TRBV9	TRBJ2-1	NA	TGTGCCAGCAGCGTAGGCTTAGGGGTAGGCTACAATGAGCAGTTCTTC	CASSVGLGVGYNEQFF
NA	TRBV7-3	TRBJ1-5	NA	TGTGCCAGCAGCTTGGGGCACAATCAGCCCCAGCATTTT	CASSLGHNQPQHF
TRBD1	TRBV6-6	TRBJ1-6	NA	TGTGCCAGCAGTTCGGGCGGGACAGGGTTTAATTCACCCCTCCACTTT	CASSSGGTGFNSPLHF
NA	TRBV27	TRBJ2-1	NA	TGTGCCAGCAGTAGATATACGCCCAGGGATGAGCAGTTCTTC	CASSRYTPRDEQFF